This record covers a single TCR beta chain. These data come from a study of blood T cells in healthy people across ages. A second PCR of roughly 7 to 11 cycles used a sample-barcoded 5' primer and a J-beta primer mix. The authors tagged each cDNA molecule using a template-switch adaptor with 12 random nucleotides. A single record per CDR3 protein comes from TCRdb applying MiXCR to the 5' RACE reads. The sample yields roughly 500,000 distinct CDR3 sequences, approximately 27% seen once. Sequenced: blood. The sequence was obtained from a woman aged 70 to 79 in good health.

The CDR3 DNA sequence: TGTGCCAGCAGCCCTAGGGGTGGGGTACATGGCTACACCTTC. It yields the protein CASSPRGGVHGYTF. The gene calls are TRBV7-9 and TRBJ1-2, with a weak D call TRBD1 (5 bases). Trimming took 5 bases from V and 6 from J, leaving 16 bases between them. Germline CDR1 and CDR2: SEHNR and FQNEAQ (reference sequence). This CDR3 has 14 residues.